This TCR beta chain was captured in a study of blood T cell repertoires in COVID-19. Study details: Samples taken during acute and convalescent COVID-19 were collected in the United States, Italy and Spain. In each case, the material was cDNA or gDNA derived from T cells, B-cell-depleted T cells, or PBMCs.

The V gene's germline CDR1 is MGHDK and CDR2 SYGVNS. The CDR3 covers 15 residues. V was pared by 8 bases and J by 0 bases, with 7 bases of the junction left unmatched. Data came from immunoSEQ multiplex PCR; TCRdb stores just in-frame clones and leaves some out. The repertoire holds 70,000 to 90,000 clones, with about four fifths as singletons. The V and J genes are TRBV25-1 and TRBJ1-3, with 7 bases fitting TRBD1. Sample: peripheral blood. This TCR came from a woman in her fifties or sixties with acute or convalescent COVID-19. As DNA, the CDR3 is TGTGCCAGCTCCTTGACAGGGTTCTCTGGAAACACCATATATTTT. Translation: CASSLTGFSGNTIYF.